A few counts support the clone carrying this T cell receptor (beta chain). Template material for amplifying TCR beta CDR3 regions consisted of RNA transcripts. Initially, a first-round RT-PCR of the TCR CDR3 employed the HTBI primer set. TCRdb reprocessed the multiplex PCR reads via MiXCR and lists one record per CDR3 protein. Altogether hundreds of thousands of distinct CDR3 sequences are present, 12% to 15% being singletons, with the ten largest covering roughly 10%. The CDR3 contains 14 residues. Germline CDR1 reads MNHEY; CDR2 reads SVGAGI. V lost 2 bases and J lost 7; bases outside the gene matches: 2. The sample is drawn from a study of T cells in Graves' hyperthyroidism and ophthalmopathy.

The chain combines TRBV6-5 with TRBJ2-7, with TRBD2 identical over 13 bases. The TCR comes from a young woman with Graves' hyperthyroidism. The sequenced material came from blood. CDR3 sequence: CASSYGGLAGEQYF. CDR3 sequence (DNA): TGTGCCAGCAGTTACGGGGGACTAGCGGGGGAGCAGTACTTC.